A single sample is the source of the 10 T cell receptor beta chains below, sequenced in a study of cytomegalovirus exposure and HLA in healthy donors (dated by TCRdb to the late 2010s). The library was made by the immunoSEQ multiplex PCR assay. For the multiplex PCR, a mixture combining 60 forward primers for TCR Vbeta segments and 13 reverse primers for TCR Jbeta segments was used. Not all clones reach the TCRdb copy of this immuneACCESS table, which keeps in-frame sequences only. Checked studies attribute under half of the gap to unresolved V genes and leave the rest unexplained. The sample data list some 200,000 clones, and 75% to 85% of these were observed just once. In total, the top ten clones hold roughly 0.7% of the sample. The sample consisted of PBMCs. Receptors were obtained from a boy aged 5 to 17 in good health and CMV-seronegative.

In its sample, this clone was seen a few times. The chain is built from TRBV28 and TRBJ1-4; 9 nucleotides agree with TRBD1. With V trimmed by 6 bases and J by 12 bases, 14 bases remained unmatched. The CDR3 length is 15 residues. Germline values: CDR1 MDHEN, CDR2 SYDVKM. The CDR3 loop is CASSLTGTGSKQLFF. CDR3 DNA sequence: TGTGCCAGCAGCCTGACCGGGACAGGGAGTAAACAACTGTTTTTT.

DNA of the CDR3: TGTGCCAGCAGTGAAGACGGGGCAGGGGGCCGTCGGAAACTGTTTTTT. Its translation is CASSEDGAGGRRKLFF. The rearrangement uses TRBV6-1 and TRBJ1-4, with 8 bases aligning to TRBD1. Germline assignment: CDR1 MNHNS and CDR2 SASEGT. Losses at the gene ends were 1 base for V and 11 bases for J; bases not matched to a gene: 12. The CDR3 has 16 residues.

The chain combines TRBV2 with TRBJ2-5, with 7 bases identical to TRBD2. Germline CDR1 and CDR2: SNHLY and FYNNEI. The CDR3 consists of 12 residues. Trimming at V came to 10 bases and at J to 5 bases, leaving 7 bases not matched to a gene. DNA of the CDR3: TGTGCCACCGGGGAGGGGTATGAGACCCAGTACTTC. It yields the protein CATGEGYETQYF.

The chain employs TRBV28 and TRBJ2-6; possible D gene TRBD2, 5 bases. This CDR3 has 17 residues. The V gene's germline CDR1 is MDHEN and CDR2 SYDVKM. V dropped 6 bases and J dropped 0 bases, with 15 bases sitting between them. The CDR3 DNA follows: TGTGCCAGCAGCCGGGCCGGGGTAATCTCTGGGGCCAACGTCCTGACTTTC. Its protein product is CASSRAGVISGANVLTF.

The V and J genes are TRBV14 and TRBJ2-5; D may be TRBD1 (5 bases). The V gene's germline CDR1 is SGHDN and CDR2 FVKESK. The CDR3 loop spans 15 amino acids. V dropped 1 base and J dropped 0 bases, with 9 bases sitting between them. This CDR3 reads CASSQVAGYQETQYF. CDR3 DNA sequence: TGTGCCAGCAGCCAAGTTGCAGGGTACCAAGAGACCCAGTACTTC.

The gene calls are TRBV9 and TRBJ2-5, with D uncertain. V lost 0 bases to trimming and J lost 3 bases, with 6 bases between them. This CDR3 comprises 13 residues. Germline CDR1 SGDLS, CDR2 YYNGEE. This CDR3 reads CASSVAPEETQYF. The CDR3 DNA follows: TGTGCCAGCAGCGTAGCTCCCGAAGAGACCCAGTACTTC.

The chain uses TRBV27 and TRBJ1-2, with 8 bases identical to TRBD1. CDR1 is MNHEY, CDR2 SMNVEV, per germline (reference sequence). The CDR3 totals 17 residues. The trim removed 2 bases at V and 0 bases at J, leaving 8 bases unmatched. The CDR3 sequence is CASSLRQGAAANYGYTF. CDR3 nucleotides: TGTGCCAGCAGTTTAAGGCAGGGGGCTGCTGCTAACTATGGCTACACCTTC.

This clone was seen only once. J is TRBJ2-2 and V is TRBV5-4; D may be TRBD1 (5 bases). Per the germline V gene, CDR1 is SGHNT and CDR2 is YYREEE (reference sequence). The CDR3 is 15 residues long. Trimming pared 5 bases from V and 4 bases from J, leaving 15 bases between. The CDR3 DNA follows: TGTGCCAGCAGTTCCCGACAGCAACCCACCGGGGAGCTGTTTTTT. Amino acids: CASSSRQQPTGELFF.

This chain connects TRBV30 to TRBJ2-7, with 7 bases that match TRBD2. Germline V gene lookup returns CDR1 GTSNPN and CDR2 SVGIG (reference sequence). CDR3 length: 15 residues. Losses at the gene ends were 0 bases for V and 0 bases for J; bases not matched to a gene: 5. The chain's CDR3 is CAWSVPGGSSYEQYF. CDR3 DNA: TGTGCCTGGAGTGTACCTGGCGGGAGCTCCTACGAGCAGTACTTC.

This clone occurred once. CDR3 sequence: CASSFGTGGLNQPQHF. CDR3 nucleotides: TGTGCCAGCAGCTTCGGGACAGGGGGCCTCAATCAGCCCCAGCATTTT. This rearrangement joins TRBV5-6 to TRBJ1-5; 12 nucleotides align to TRBD1. The germline gives CDR1 SGHDT, CDR2 YYEEEE. The J segment lost 3 bases and the V segment lost 2 bases, leaving 3 bases of the junction unmatched. The CDR3 has 16 amino acids.